Listed below are T cell receptor beta chains from one sample, sequenced in a study of OX40 agonist ivuxolimab in advanced cancers. The table came from immunoSEQ multiplex PCR; TCRdb's copy has only in-frame clones and leaves some out. The table includes about 60,000 clones, about 90% detected once. The sample consisted of CD4+ or CD8+ T cells sorted from blood, taken in a trial of the OX40 agonist ivuxolimab. The receptor set was obtained from an adult with an advanced solid tumor such as melanoma, head and neck, liver or kidney cancer. Each CDR3 is given with its conserved first and last residue. Fields, in order: V gene, clone size, J gene, D gene, CDR3 DNA, CDR3 protein. D genes are given only for firm matches. A row's size may be missing; if present it is once, few, many or a size class.

V: TRBV9
size: NA
J: TRBJ1-6
D: TRBD1
DNA: TGTGCCAGCAGCGTGACAGGGGCAGCCTATAATTCACCCCTCCACTTT
CDR3: CASSVTGAAYNSPLHF

V: TRBV13
size: NA
J: TRBJ2-6
D: NA
DNA: TGTGCCAGCAGATTCACGGGGGCTGGGGCCAACGTCCTGACTTTC
CDR3: CASRFTGAGANVLTF

V: TRBV27
size: NA
J: TRBJ1-1
D: NA
DNA: TGTGCCAGCAGTTATGGGGGCACTGAAGCTTTCTTT
CDR3: CASSYGGTEAFF

V: TRBV7-9
size: few
J: TRBJ2-4
D: TRBD2
DNA: TGTGCCAGCAGCGCAACGGGGGGACTAGCCAAAAACATTCAGTACTTC
CDR3: CASSATGGLAKNIQYF

V: TRBV13
size: NA
J: TRBJ2-1
D: NA
DNA: TGTGCCAGCAACCGACTTGACTACAATGAGCAGTTCTTC
CDR3: CASNRLDYNEQFF

V: TRBV9
size: NA
J: TRBJ2-5
D: NA
DNA: TGTGCCAGCAGCGTAAGGCCCAATCAAGAGACCCAGTACTTC
CDR3: CASSVRPNQETQYF

V: TRBV27
size: NA
J: TRBJ2-3
D: NA
DNA: TGTGCCACCCGAACCGACGCAAGCACAGATACGCAGTATTTT
CDR3: CATRTDASTDTQYF

V: TRBV12-5
size: NA
J: TRBJ2-2
D: NA
DNA: TGTGCTAGTGGTTTATTGGCCACCGGGGAGCTGTTTTTT
CDR3: CASGLLATGELFF

V: TRBV7-9
size: once
J: TRBJ1-4
D: NA
DNA: TGTGCCAGCAGCTTACGTACAGGGCTGGAAGGGGAAAAACTGTTTTTT
CDR3: CASSLRTGLEGEKLFF

V: TRBV27
size: NA
J: TRBJ2-2
D: NA
DNA: TGTGCCAGCTCTCGCGGGATGAACACCGGGGAGCTGTTTTTT
CDR3: CASSRGMNTGELFF